The 17 T cell receptor beta chains below were found in one sample sequenced in a study of CD8 T cells in Susac syndrome. Reverse transcription of roughly 0.5 to 1 ug RNA was performed with random hexamers. TCRdb reprocessed the immunoSEQ multiplex PCR reads via MiXCR and lists one record per CDR3 protein. The table shows approximately 70,000 distinct CDR3 sequences, with over 95% occurring only once. Sequenced: CD4+ T cells from PBMCs. The receptors shown here come from a human donor with multiple sclerosis.

V is TRBV20-1 and J is TRBJ2-2; D may correspond to TRBD1 or TRBD2 (6 bases each). Trimming left V 3 bases short and J 5 bases short, with 13 bases between. Per germline, CDR1 DFQATT and CDR2 SNEGSKA (reference sequence). The CDR3 contains 14 residues. Written as DNA, the CDR3 is TGCAGTGCTAGGGGCCAGGGGAGGACCGGGGAGCTGTTTTTT. Translation gives CSARGQGRTGELFF.

The chain carries TRBV9 and TRBJ2-3, with a tentative D call TRBD2 (5 bases). The CDR3 contains 13 residues. Trimming removed 3 bases from V and 0 bases from J, with 5 bases in between. In germline, CDR1 is SGDLS, CDR2 YYNGEE. CDR3 in amino acids: CASSGGSTDTQYF. CDR3 coding DNA: TGTGCCAGCAGCGGCGGGAGCACAGATACGCAGTATTTT.

J is TRBJ2-1 and V is TRBV2; 7 bases fit TRBD1. Germline V lookup: CDR1 SNHLY, CDR2 FYNNEI. Trimming took 6 bases from V and 7 from J; bases not matched to a gene: 3. The CDR3 contains 12 residues. The CDR3 loop reads CASRTGLNEQFF. The CDR3, as DNA: TGTGCCAGCAGGACAGGGTTGAATGAGCAGTTCTTC.

The chain has TRBV29-1 and TRBJ1-1; a possible D gene is TRBD1 (5 bases). This CDR3 is 12 amino acids long. V lost 4 bases to trimming and J lost 5 bases, with 11 bases between them. Germline CDR1 reads SQVTM; CDR2 reads ANQGSEA. DNA for the CDR3: TGCAGCGTTGGGGGGGTCCGAACTGAAGCTTTCTTT. Its protein product is CSVGGVRTEAFF.

The rearrangement uses TRBV11-2 and TRBJ2-3, with 8 positions matching TRBD2. Germline loops: CDR1 SGHAT, CDR2 FQNNGV. This CDR3 has 17 residues. With 2 bases clipped from V and 5 bases from J, the junction kept 12 bases outside the gene matches. The CDR3 spells CASSLWAGGRERDTQYF. For the CDR3, the DNA is TGTGCCAGCAGCTTATGGGCGGGGGGCCGAGAGAGAGATACGCAGTATTTT.

This chain connects TRBV7-2 to TRBJ2-5, with D unresolved. CDR1 and CDR2 from the germline V gene are SGHTA and FQGNSA. V gave up 0 bases and J gave up 0 bases, with 2 bases separating them. This CDR3 spans 13 amino acids. DNA of the CDR3: TGTGCCAGCAGCTTAGCCCACCAAGAGACCCAGTACTTC. This sequence encodes CASSLAHQETQYF.

V is TRBV2 and J is TRBJ1-6, with D maybe TRBD1 (5 bases). CDR1 and CDR2 (germline): SNHLY, FYNNEI. CDR3 size: 11 residues. Trimming stripped 8 bases from V and 14 bases from J, with 13 bases between. The CDR3 reads CASLLDRSLHF. The CDR3 region has the DNA TGTGCCAGCCTCTTAGACAGATCCCTCCACTTT.

This rearrangement joins TRBV30 to TRBJ2-5; D unresolved. V lost 4 bases to trimming and J lost 2 bases, with 11 bases between them. CDR3 size: 13 residues. The V gene's germline CDR1 is GTSNPN and CDR2 SVGIG (reference sequence). CDR3 loop: CAWNSERQETQYF. CDR3 sequence (DNA): TGTGCCTGGAACTCGGAGAGGCAAGAGACCCAGTACTTC.

J is TRBJ2-7 and V is TRBV12-3 or TRBV12-4; perhaps TRBD1 as D (5 bases). The V gene lost 3 bases and the J gene lost 2 bases, with 11 bases spanning the gap. The CDR3 covers 14 residues. CDR3 nucleotide sequence: TGTGCCAGCAGTTTGGTGGACACCACCTACGAGCAGTACTTC. The encoded protein is CASSLVDTTYEQYF.

The V gene is TRBV6-6, the J gene TRBJ2-2; no clear D. Trimming shortened V by 5 bases and J by 4 bases, and 8 bases separated the two germline ends. The CDR3 contains 13 residues. Germline loops: CDR1 MNHNY, CDR2 SVGAGI (reference sequence). CDR3 DNA: TGTGCCAGCAGTCCCCATGGCACCGGGGAGCTGTTTTTT. The encoded protein is CASSPHGTGELFF.

The rearrangement links TRBV29-1 to TRBJ1-5, with no clear D. Germline V lookup: CDR1 SQVTM, CDR2 ANQGSEA. CDR3 length equals 13 residues. Trimming stripped 6 bases from V and 6 bases from J, with 15 bases between. The CDR3 coding sequence is TGCAGCGTCGGACGGGAGGTGGGTCAGCCCCAGCATTTT. Its protein product is CSVGREVGQPQHF. Variable domain in full (rest from reference TRBV29-1 and TRBJ1-5): SAVISQKPSRDICQRGTSLTIQCQVDSQVTMMFWYRQQPGQSLTLIATANQGSEATYESGFVIDKFPISRPNLTFSTLTVSNMSPEDSSIYLCSVGREVGQPQHFGDGTRLSIL.

The V call is TRBV20-1, the J call TRBJ1-1, with 7 bases lining up with TRBD1. Germline loops: CDR1 DFQATT, CDR2 SNEGSKA (reference sequence). Trimming cost V 6 bases and J 5 bases; bases outside gene matches: 21. This CDR3 has 17 amino acids. The CDR3 DNA follows: TGCAGTGCCTTCCCGGTAGGGGGCGGCCCTAGTGGGACTGAAGCTTTCTTT. Translating gives CSAFPVGGGPSGTEAFF.

Only one count was recorded for this clonotype. The genes are TRBV15 and TRBJ2-3, with TRBD2 matching over 12 bases. Germline V CDR1 and CDR2: LNHNV, YYDKDF (reference sequence). The CDR3 runs 13 residues. Trimming cost V 9 bases and J 4 bases; bases outside gene matches: 2. For the CDR3, the DNA is TGTGCCACTAGACTAGCGGGGGCAGATACGCAGTATTTT. Translating it yields CATRLAGADTQYF.

This chain joins TRBV24-1 and TRBJ2-7, with D perhaps TRBD2 (6 bases). The CDR3 consists of 15 residues. The V gene's germline CDR1 is KGHDR and CDR2 SFDVKD. V lost 3 bases, J lost 5 bases, and 16 bases lay in between. The CDR3 nucleotides are TGTGCCACCAGTGATCCCGGACTGGGGGAGGACGAGCAGTACTTC. Translated, it gives CATSDPGLGEDEQYF.

The chain has TRBV2 and TRBJ1-6, with TRBD1 matching over 8 bases. Germline CDR1 reads SNHLY; CDR2 reads FYNNEI. This CDR3 is built from 14 residues. The V segment lost 7 bases and the J segment 11 bases; nucleotides outside the gene matches: 10. The CDR3 sequence is CASIQGAGITPLHF. The CDR3 nucleotides are TGTGCCAGCATCCAGGGGGCAGGGATTACACCCCTCCACTTT. Complete variable domain (other parts from reference TRBV2 and TRBJ1-6): EPEVTQTPSHQVTQMGQEVILRCVPISNHLYFYWYRQILGQKVEFLVSFYNNEISEKSEIFDDQFSVERPDGSNFTLKIRSTKLEDSAMYFCASIQGAGITPLHFGNGTRLTVT.

The chain joins TRBV5-1 to TRBJ2-5; D is unclear. The ends were cut back, 4 bases at V and 1 base at J, with 11 bases in the middle. CDR3 length equals 14 residues. In germline, CDR1 is SGHRS, CDR2 YFSETQ. CDR3 bases: TGCGCCAGCAGCCCACAGAGCTTCCAAGAGACCCAGTACTTC. This codes for CASSPQSFQETQYF. Using reference TRBV5-1 and TRBJ2-5 for the parts outside the CDR3, the full variable domain is KAGVTQTPRYLIKTRGQQVTLSCSPISGHRSVSWYQQTPGQGLQFLFEYFSETQRNKGNFPGRFSGRQFSNSRSEMNVSTLELGDSALYLCASSPQSFQETQYFGPGTRLLVL.

J is TRBJ2-1 and V is TRBV7-2, with D unclear. CDR3 size: 15 residues. Per the germline V gene, CDR1 is SGHTA and CDR2 is FQGNSA. V was trimmed by 0 bases and J by 6 bases, leaving 12 bases between them. DNA for the CDR3: TGTGCCAGCAGCTTAGCCTACCTGACTCGCAATGAGCAGTTCTTC. Amino acids: CASSLAYLTRNEQFF.